The 10 T cell receptor beta chains given below trace back to one sample, sequenced in a study of blood T cell repertoires in COVID-19. TCRdb keeps only in-frame clones here, not all; method: immunoSEQ multiplex PCR. The sample lists roughly 150,000 clones, 75% to 90% occurring once. Material: peripheral blood. These receptors were obtained from a woman in her thirties or forties with acute or convalescent COVID-19.

The rearrangement uses TRBV18 and TRBJ2-5; D might be TRBD1 (6 bases). CDR3 length: 13 residues. The V gene's germline CDR1 is KGHSH and CDR2 LQKENI. Deletions cut 4 bases from V and 4 bases from J, with 10 bases between. The CDR3, as DNA: TGTGCCAGCTCACAGGAGACAGGAGAGACCCAGTACTTC. Protein: CASSQETGETQYF.

The genes are TRBV14 and TRBJ1-6, with 9 nucleotides matching TRBD1. The J segment lost 7 bases and the V segment lost 4 bases, leaving 5 bases of the junction unmatched. Germline V lookup: CDR1 SGHDN, CDR2 FVKESK. The CDR3 is 15 residues long. The CDR3 sequence: CASSLTGGRNSPLHF. DNA for the CDR3: TGTGCCAGCAGCCTCACAGGGGGCAGGAATTCACCCCTCCACTTT.

The rearrangement uses TRBV30 and TRBJ1-1, with D maybe TRBD1 (6 bases). The germline V and J ends were trimmed by 5 bases and 2 bases, with 12 bases remaining between them. Germline-derived CDR1 and CDR2 are GTSNPN and SVGIG (reference sequence). This CDR3 comprises 13 residues. CDR3 coding DNA: TGTGCCTGGGGACAGCTTAAAAACACTGAAGCTTTCTTT. This gives the protein CAWGQLKNTEAFF. Filled out from reference TRBV30 and TRBJ1-1, the complete variable domain reads SQTIHQWPATLVQPVGSPLSLECTVEGTSNPNLYWYRQAAGRGLQLLFYSVGIGQISSEVPQNLSASRPQDRQFILSSKKLLLSDSGFYLCAWGQLKNTEAFFGQGTRLTVV.

This chain joins TRBV7-9 and TRBJ1-1; D is possibly TRBD1 (6 bases). The CDR3 consists of 16 residues. Between the trimmed V and J ends, which lost 2 bases and 2 bases, there was a span of 15 bases. From germline, CDR1 is SEHNR and CDR2 FQNEAQ (reference sequence). In DNA form, the CDR3 reads TGTGCCAGCAGCTTACCGACTGGACAGAAAAACACTGAAGCTTTCTTT. Protein sequence: CASSLPTGQKNTEAFF.

This clone showed up just a few times. The rearrangement joins TRBV5-6 to TRBJ1-6; a possible D gene is TRBD1 (6 bases). This CDR3 spans 16 amino acids. Trimming pared 4 bases from V and 1 base from J, leaving 12 bases between. Germline CDR1 and CDR2: SGHDT and YYEEEE. DNA of the CDR3: TGTGCCAGCAGCATACAGGGCAGATCCTATAATTCACCCCTCCACTTT. Residues: CASSIQGRSYNSPLHF.

This clone occurred a few times. The J gene is TRBJ2-3, the V gene TRBV7-2, with D possibly matching TRBD2 (5 bases). The CDR3 loop spans 14 amino acids. V was pared by 4 bases and J by 9 bases, with 17 bases between. Per the germline V gene, CDR1 is SGHTA and CDR2 is FQGNSA. The chain's CDR3 is CASSSQQVSDTQYF. The CDR3 coding sequence is TGTGCCAGCAGCTCACAACAAGTTAGCGACACGCAGTATTTT.

The chain uses TRBV29-1 and TRBJ2-3; 9 bases match TRBD2. V dropped 6 bases and J dropped 0; count of bases not matched to a gene: 4. Germline CDR1 SQVTM, CDR2 ANQGSEA. The CDR3 length is 14 residues. The CDR3: CSVPTSGSTDTQYF. The DNA of the CDR3 is TGCAGCGTACCCACTAGCGGGAGCACAGATACGCAGTATTTT.

This clone was observed a single time. The chain combines TRBV4-1 with TRBJ2-3, with TRBD2 identical over 8 bases. The germline V gene encodes CDR1 MGHRA and CDR2 YSYEKL. With V trimmed by 0 bases and J by 0 bases, 5 bases remained unmatched. The CDR3 spans 17 residues. The CDR3 loop is CASSQDREGTSTDTQYF. Here the CDR3 DNA reads TGCGCCAGCAGCCAAGATCGGGAGGGTACAAGCACAGATACGCAGTATTTT.

V gene TRBV7-3 combines with J gene TRBJ2-7; D remains ambiguous. Germline V lookup: CDR1 SGHTA, CDR2 FQGTGA. CDR3 length equals 13 residues. The V end was cut by 2 bases, the J end by 4 bases, with 9 bases between. The CDR3 region is CASSLETLYEQYF. The CDR3 DNA is TGTGCCAGCAGCTTAGAAACTCTTTACGAGCAGTACTTC.

This chain links TRBV5-1 with TRBJ2-5; tentatively, D is TRBD1 (5 bases). Germline CDR1 and CDR2: SGHRS and YFSETQ. V lost 5 bases and J lost 10, with 15 bases in between. The CDR3 contains 12 residues. The chain's CDR3 is CASSYQGLDQYF. The CDR3 DNA is TGCGCCAGCAGTTATCAGGGTCTAGACCAGTACTTC.